This TCR beta chain comes out of a study of cytomegalovirus exposure and HLA in healthy donors. Study details: A subsequent analysis reported that the roughly 120 validation repertoires were produced on the same platform that had also been used for the approximately 710 first-cohort repertoires. Whole-study findings and limits: The study designated 150 to 200 TCR beta chains cytomegalovirus-associated.

Remarks on this clone: Its specificity is not known.

Among the 90 to 150 subjects of the validation cohort, separate from the 666-subject first cohort, were the donors. Germline lookup yields CDR1 SGHDN and CDR2 FVKESK. Trimming left V 0 bases short and J 7 bases short, with 7 bases between. This CDR3 is built from 13 residues. The data were produced by immunoSEQ multiplex PCR, yet TCRdb's version contains in-frame clones alone and is incomplete. Of 55,000 to 80,000 clones detected, more than 85% appear once; the ten largest clones hold roughly 7.3%. The sequence derives from a woman aged 18-29 years in good health and CMV-seropositive. The chain couples TRBV14 to TRBJ1-5; D unclear. Source material: PBMCs. DNA for the CDR3: TGTGCCAGCAGCCAAGACCTGAGCCAGCCCCAGCATTTT. Amino acids: CASSQDLSQPQHF.